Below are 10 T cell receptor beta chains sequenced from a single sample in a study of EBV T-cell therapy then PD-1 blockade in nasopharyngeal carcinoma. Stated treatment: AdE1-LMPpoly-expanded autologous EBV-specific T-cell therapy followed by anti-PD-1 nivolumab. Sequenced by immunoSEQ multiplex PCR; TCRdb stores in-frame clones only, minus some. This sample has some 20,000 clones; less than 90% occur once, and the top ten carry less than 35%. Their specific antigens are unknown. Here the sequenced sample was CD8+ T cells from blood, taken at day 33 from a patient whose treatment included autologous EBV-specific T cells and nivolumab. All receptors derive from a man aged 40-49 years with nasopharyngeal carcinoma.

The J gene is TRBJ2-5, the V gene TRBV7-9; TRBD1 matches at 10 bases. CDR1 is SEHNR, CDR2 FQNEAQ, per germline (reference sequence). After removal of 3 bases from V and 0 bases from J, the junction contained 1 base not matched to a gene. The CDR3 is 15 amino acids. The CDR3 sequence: CASSLGTGDQETQYF. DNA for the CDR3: TGTGCCAGCAGCTTGGGGACAGGGGACCAAGAGACCCAGTACTTC.

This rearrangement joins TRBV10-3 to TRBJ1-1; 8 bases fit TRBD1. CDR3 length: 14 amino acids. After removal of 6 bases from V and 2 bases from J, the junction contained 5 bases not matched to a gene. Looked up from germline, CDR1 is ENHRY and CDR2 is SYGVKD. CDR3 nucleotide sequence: TGTGCCATCAGAGACAGGGGTGGTAACACTGAAGCTTTCTTT. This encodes CAIRDRGGNTEAFF.

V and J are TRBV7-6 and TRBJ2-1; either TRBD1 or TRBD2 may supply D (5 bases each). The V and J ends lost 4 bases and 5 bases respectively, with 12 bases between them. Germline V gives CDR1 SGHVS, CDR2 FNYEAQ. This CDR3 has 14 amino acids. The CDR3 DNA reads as TGTGCCAGCAGCTCCCGGGACCCAAACAATGAGCAGTTCTTC. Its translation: CASSSRDPNNEQFF.

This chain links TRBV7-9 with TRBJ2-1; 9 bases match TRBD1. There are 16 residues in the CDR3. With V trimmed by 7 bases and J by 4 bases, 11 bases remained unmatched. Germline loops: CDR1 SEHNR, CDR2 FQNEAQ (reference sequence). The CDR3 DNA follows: TGTGCCAGCATCCCGGAGGGGACAGGGTTATACAATGAGCAGTTCTTC. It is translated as CASIPEGTGLYNEQFF. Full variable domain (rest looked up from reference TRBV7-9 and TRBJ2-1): DTGVSQNPRHKITKRGQNVTFRCDPISEHNRLYWYRQTLGQGPEFLTYFQNEAQLEKSRLLSDRFSAERPKGSFSTLEIQRTEQGDSAMYLCASIPEGTGLYNEQFFGPGTRLTVL.

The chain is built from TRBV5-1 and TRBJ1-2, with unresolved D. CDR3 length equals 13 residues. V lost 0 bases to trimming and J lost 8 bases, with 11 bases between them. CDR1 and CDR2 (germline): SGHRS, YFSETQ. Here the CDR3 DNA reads TGCGCCAGCAGCTTGGAGGGTGCGGGCGGCTACACCTTC. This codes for CASSLEGAGGYTF.

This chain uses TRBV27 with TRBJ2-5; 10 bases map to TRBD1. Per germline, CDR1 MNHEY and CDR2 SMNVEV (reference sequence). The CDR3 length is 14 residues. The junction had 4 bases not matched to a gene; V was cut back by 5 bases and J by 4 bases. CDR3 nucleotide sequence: TGTGCCAGCAGTCTAGGGACAGGGGTAGAGACCCAGTACTTC. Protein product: CASSLGTGVETQYF.

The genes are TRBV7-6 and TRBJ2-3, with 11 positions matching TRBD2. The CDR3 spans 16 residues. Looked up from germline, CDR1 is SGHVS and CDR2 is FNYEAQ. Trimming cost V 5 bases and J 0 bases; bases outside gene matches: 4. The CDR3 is CASSARLAGSTDTQYF. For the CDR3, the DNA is TGTGCCAGCAGCGCTCGACTAGCGGGAAGCACAGATACGCAGTATTTT.

The CDR3 bases are TGTGCCAGCAGCCCAGGACCTCACGGGGAGCTGTTTTTT. Its translation is CASSPGPHGELFF. The chain links TRBV7-8 to TRBJ2-2; no reliable D call. Per germline, CDR1 SGHVS and CDR2 FQNEAQ. The CDR3 runs 13 residues. V lost 5 bases to trimming and J lost 7 bases, with 11 bases between them.

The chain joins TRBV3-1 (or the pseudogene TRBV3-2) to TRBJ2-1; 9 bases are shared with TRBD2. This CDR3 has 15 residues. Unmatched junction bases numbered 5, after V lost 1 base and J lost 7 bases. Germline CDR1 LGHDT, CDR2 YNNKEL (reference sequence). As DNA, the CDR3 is TGTGCCAGCAGCCAAGGGACTAGCGTTCTTAATGAGCAGTTCTTC. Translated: CASSQGTSVLNEQFF.

CDR3 residues: CASSWGVAGSQETQYF. Here the CDR3 DNA reads TGTGCCAGCAGCTGGGGGGTAGCGGGTTCTCAAGAGACCCAGTACTTC. This chain joins TRBV5-8 and TRBJ2-5, with 7 bases aligning to TRBD2. CDR1 is SGHTS, CDR2 YDEGEE, per germline. V was clipped by 3 bases and J by 2 bases; unmatched bases: 10. This CDR3 is 16 amino acids long.